Each of the 13 T cell receptor beta chains below was sequenced from the same sample in a study of shared clonotypes between healthy human individuals. The method was immunoSEQ multiplex PCR; TCRdb's version includes in-frame clones alone and lacks a portion of them. The sample holds 2 million to 2.5 million clones, around 92% seen once. Material: naive CD4+ T cells from PBMCs. Subset in this sample: CD45RA+ positively selected. The receptors originated from a man aged 18 to 29 in good health. Some clones in this sample may be carry-over from other donors' samples.

V and J are TRBV6-1 and TRBJ1-2; maybe TRBD1 (5 bases). Trimming took 6 bases from V and 7 from J, leaving 12 bases between them. Germline lookup yields CDR1 MNHNS and CDR2 SASEGT. CDR3 length: 12 amino acids. The CDR3 bases are TGTGCCAGCAGGGGGCCCTCGCGTGGCTACACCTTC. Residues: CASRGPSRGYTF.

The chain uses TRBV5-4 and TRBJ2-1; tentatively, D is TRBD2 (6 bases). In germline, CDR1 is SGHNT, CDR2 YYREEE (reference sequence). The CDR3 has 14 amino acids. The ends were cut back, 4 bases at V and 5 bases at J, with 13 bases in the middle. The CDR3 is CASSRGGGNNEQFF. DNA of the CDR3: TGTGCCAGCAGCCGGGGAGGAGGGAACAATGAGCAGTTCTTC.

V gene TRBV19 combines with J gene TRBJ2-1; TRBD1 matches at 10 bases. The V segment lost 3 bases and the J segment 8 bases; nucleotides outside the gene matches: 13. The CDR3 extends over 17 amino acids. Looked up from germline, CDR1 is LNHDA and CDR2 is SQIVND (reference sequence). CDR3 sequence (DNA): TGTGCCAGTAGTATGGGGGTACGGGACAGGGGAAGCGATGAGCAGTTCTTC. Protein sequence: CASSMGVRDRGSDEQFF. Drawing the rest from reference TRBV19 and TRBJ2-1, the complete variable domain is DGGITQSPKYLFRKEGQNVTLSCEQNLNHDAMYWYRQDPGQGLRLIYYSQIVNDFQKGDIAEGYSVSREKKESFPLTVTSAQKNPTAFYLCASSMGVRDRGSDEQFFGPGTRLTVL.

The rearrangement joins TRBV6-5 to TRBJ2-2, with 7 bases identical to TRBD2. V shed 3 bases, J shed 6 bases, and the junction held 4 bases outside the gene matches. The CDR3 has 14 amino acids. The germline gives CDR1 MNHEY, CDR2 SVGAGI. CDR3 sequence reads: CASSYGTTSGELFF. The DNA for the CDR3 is TGTGCCAGCAGTTATGGGACTACCTCCGGGGAGCTGTTTTTT.

For this clone: The sample contains more than one DNA sequence encoding this CDR3. The V gene is TRBV5-1, the J gene TRBJ1-1, with D hard to call. This CDR3 contains 13 residues. From germline, CDR1 is SGHRS and CDR2 YFSETQ. V was cut by 4 bases and J by 1 base, with 8 bases left in between. The CDR3 region is CASSLGWNTEAFF. For the CDR3, the DNA is TGCGCCAGCAGCCTAGGATGGAACACTGAAGCTTTCTTT. Full variable domain (outside the CDR3, taken from reference TRBV5-1 and TRBJ1-1): KAGVTQTPRYLIKTRGQQVTLSCSPISGHRSVSWYQQTPGQGLQFLFEYFSETQRNKGNFPGRFSGRQFSNSRSEMNVSTLELGDSALYLCASSLGWNTEAFFGQGTRLTVV.

The chain has TRBV6-1 and TRBJ1-5; D uncertain. V was shortened by 3 bases and J by 1 base, with 13 bases between the two germline ends. The length of the CDR3 is 16 residues. Germline CDR1 is MNHNS and CDR2 is SASEGT. CDR3 loop: CASSEHGYASNQPQHF. CDR3 in DNA: TGTGCCAGCAGTGAGCACGGATACGCAAGCAATCAGCCCCAGCATTTT.

V gene TRBV5-4 combines with J gene TRBJ1-2, with D hard to call. The V end lost 4 bases, the J end lost 4 bases, and 14 bases lay between the germline ends. CDR1 is SGHNT and CDR2 is YYREEE in the germline V gene (reference sequence). CDR3 size: 14 residues. The CDR3 loop is CASSMTQTPYGYTF. DNA of the CDR3: TGTGCCAGCAGCATGACCCAAACCCCCTATGGCTACACCTTC.

The chain combines TRBV30 with TRBJ1-2, with D possibly matching TRBD1 (5 bases). V was shortened by 4 bases and J by 2 bases, with 17 bases between the two germline ends. CDR1 is GTSNPN and CDR2 is SVGIG in the germline V gene (reference sequence). There are 15 residues in the CDR3. CDR3 in DNA: TGTGCCTGGAATCAACGACGGGACCTAAACTATGGCTACACCTTC. Amino acid sequence: CAWNQRRDLNYGYTF.

This sequence joins TRBV7-2 and TRBJ1-2; D gene ambiguous. CDR1 is SGHTA and CDR2 is FQGNSA in the germline V gene. There are 13 residues in the CDR3. V lost 4 bases to trimming and J lost 5 bases, with 11 bases between them. CDR3 nucleotides: TGTGCCAGCAGCTCCCAACCCGAGTATGGCTACACCTTC. Its protein is CASSSQPEYGYTF.

V usage is TRBV28 and J usage is TRBJ2-5, with 10 bases that match TRBD2. Per the germline V gene, CDR1 is MDHEN and CDR2 is SYDVKM. Trimming at V came to 8 bases and at J to 3 bases, leaving 6 bases not matched to a gene. The CDR3 length is 14 residues. CDR3 nucleotide sequence: TGTGCCAGCCGCCCAGCGGGAGGGGAAGAGACCCAGTACTTC. This encodes CASRPAGGEETQYF.

Remarks on this clone: Other nucleotide sequences in the sample specify the same CDR3. J is TRBJ1-1 and V is TRBV6-5, with D unresolved. V was trimmed by 0 bases and J by 0 bases, leaving 8 bases between them. This CDR3 contains 15 residues. In germline, CDR1 is MNHEY, CDR2 SVGAGI. The CDR3 bases are TGTGCCAGCAGTTACTCGGGGTCTCTGAACACTGAAGCTTTCTTT. This gives the protein CASSYSGSLNTEAFF.

The chain joins TRBV7-9 to TRBJ1-2, with a tentative D call TRBD1 (5 bases). The CDR3 consists of 14 residues. V gave up 2 bases and J gave up 4 bases, with 11 bases separating them. CDR1 is SEHNR, CDR2 FQNEAQ, per germline (reference sequence). As DNA, the CDR3 is TGTGCCAGCAGCTTATCATCAGGGATCTATGGCTACACCTTC. Its protein product is CASSLSSGIYGYTF. The full variable domain, completed using reference TRBV7-9 and TRBJ1-2, is DTGVSQNPRHKITKRGQNVTFRCDPISEHNRLYWYRQTLGQGPEFLTYFQNEAQLEKSRLLSDRFSAERPKGSFSTLEIQRTEQGDSAMYLCASSLSSGIYGYTFGSGTRLTVV.

V is TRBV11-2 and J is TRBJ1-1; no firm D call. The CDR3 runs to 15 residues. V was clipped by 0 bases and J by 5 bases, with 13 bases between them. CDR1 is SGHAT and CDR2 is FQNNGV in the germline V gene. The DNA for the CDR3 is TGTGCCAGCAGCTTAGATGTGGGGAAAGGAACTGAAGCTTTCTTT. It translates to CASSLDVGKGTEAFF. Using reference TRBV11-2 and TRBJ1-1 for the parts outside the CDR3, the full variable domain is EAGVAQSPRYKIIEKRQSVAFWCNPISGHATLYWYQQILGQGPKLLIQFQNNGVVDDSQLPKDRFSAERLKGVDSTLKIQPAKLEDSAVYLCASSLDVGKGTEAFFGQGTRLTVV.